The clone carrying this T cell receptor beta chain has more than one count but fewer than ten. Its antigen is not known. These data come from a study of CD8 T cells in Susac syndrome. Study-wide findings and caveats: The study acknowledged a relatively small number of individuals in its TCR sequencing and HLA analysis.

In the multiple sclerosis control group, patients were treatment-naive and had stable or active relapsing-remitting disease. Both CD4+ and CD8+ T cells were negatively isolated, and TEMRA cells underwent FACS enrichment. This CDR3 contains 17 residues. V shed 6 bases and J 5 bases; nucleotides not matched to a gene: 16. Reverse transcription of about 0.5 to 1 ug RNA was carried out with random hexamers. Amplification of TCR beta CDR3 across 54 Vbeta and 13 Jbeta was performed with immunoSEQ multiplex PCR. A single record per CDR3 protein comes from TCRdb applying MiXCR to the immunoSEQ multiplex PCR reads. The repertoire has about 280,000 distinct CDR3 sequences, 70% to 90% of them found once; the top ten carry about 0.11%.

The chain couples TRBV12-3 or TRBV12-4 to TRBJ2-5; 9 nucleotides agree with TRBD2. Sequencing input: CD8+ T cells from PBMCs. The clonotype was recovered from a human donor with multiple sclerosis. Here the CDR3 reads CASRRHSNEREAETQYF. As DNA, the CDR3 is TGTGCCAGCAGACGTCATAGCAACGAGCGGGAGGCGGAGACCCAGTACTTC.